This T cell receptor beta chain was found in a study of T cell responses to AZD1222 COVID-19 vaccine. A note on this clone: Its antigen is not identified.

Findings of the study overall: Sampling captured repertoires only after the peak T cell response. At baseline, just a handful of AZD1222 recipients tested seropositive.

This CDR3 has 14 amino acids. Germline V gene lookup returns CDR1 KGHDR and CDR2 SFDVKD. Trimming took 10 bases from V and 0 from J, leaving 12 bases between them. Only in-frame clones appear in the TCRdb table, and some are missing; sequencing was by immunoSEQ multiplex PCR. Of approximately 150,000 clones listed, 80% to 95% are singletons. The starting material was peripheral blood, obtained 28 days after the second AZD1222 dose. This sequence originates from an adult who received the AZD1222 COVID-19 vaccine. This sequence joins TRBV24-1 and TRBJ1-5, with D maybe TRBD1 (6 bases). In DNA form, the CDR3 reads TGTGCCACTGAGGGGGGGGTTAGCAATCAGCCCCAGCATTTT. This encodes CATEGGVSNQPQHF.